A selection of T cell receptor beta chains follows, all from one sample in a study of early T cells in non-severe SARS-CoV-2 infection. TCRdb redid the calling of the 5' RACE reads with MiXCR, one entry per CDR3 protein. The sample lists about 49,000 distinct CDR3 sequences; 12% were seen once. The sample consisted of whole blood. Source of these receptors: an adult who was a healthcare worker with PCR-confirmed SARS-CoV-2 infection or an uninfected control (not recorded which). Both conserved end residues are part of each CDR3. Each record gives: V gene, D gene, J gene, clone size, CDR3 DNA, CDR3 protein. The D gene is left open where the match is weak. Expanded clones are given a class, and other clones once, few, many or no size at all.

v_gene: TRBV7-6
d_gene: TRBD1
j_gene: TRBJ1-2
abundance: many
CDR3nt: TGTGCCAGCAGCTTAGGAAGGGGGCCCCTCAACTATGGCTACACCTTC
CDR3aa: CASSLGRGPLNYGYTF

v_gene: TRBV11-1
d_gene: .
j_gene: TRBJ1-1
abundance: many
CDR3nt: TGTGCCAGCAGCCACTACAGGGCACAAATGAACACTGAAGCTTTCTTT
CDR3aa: CASSHYRAQMNTEAFF

v_gene: TRBV20-1
d_gene: TRBD2
j_gene: TRBJ2-5
abundance: few
CDR3nt: TGCAGTGCTCCCGGACTAGCGGGGCGACTAGGGACCCAGTACTTC
CDR3aa: CSAPGLAGRLGTQYF

v_gene: TRBV7-8
d_gene: .
j_gene: TRBJ2-1
abundance: few
CDR3nt: TGTGCCAGCAGCTTATCCGGGGGGCCCGGGAATGAGCAGTTCTTC
CDR3aa: CASSLSGGPGNEQFF

v_gene: TRBV6-2/TRBV6-3
d_gene: TRBD2
j_gene: TRBJ2-7
abundance: .
CDR3nt: TGTGCCAGCAGTCCGCCTCGGGACTACCTTTACGAGCAGTACTTC
CDR3aa: CASSPPRDYLYEQYF

v_gene: TRBV10-2
d_gene: .
j_gene: TRBJ2-4
abundance: many
CDR3nt: TGCGCCAGCAGTGAGCCTGCGGCCAGTAGGGACATTCAGTACTTC
CDR3aa: CASSEPAASRDIQYF

v_gene: TRBV11-2
d_gene: .
j_gene: TRBJ2-3
abundance: .
CDR3nt: TGTGCCAGCAGCAGTGTCGCACAGATAAGGGTGGCGCAGTATTTT
CDR3aa: CASSSVAQIRVAQYF

v_gene: TRBV5-1
d_gene: .
j_gene: TRBJ1-4
abundance: .
CDR3nt: TGCGCCAGCAGGACCCGTCGGCAGGGTAATGAAAAACTGTTTTTT
CDR3aa: CASRTRRQGNEKLFF

v_gene: TRBV29-1
d_gene: .
j_gene: TRBJ2-4
abundance: many
CDR3nt: TGCAGCGTTGAATTTTGGGGGTCGGAAAAAAACATTCAGTACTTC
CDR3aa: CSVEFWGSEKNIQYF

v_gene: TRBV4-1
d_gene: TRBD1
j_gene: TRBJ2-4
abundance: .
CDR3nt: TGCGCCAGCAGCCAAGGGGACAGGGGGCTGGACATTCAGTACTTC
CDR3aa: CASSQGDRGLDIQYF

v_gene: TRBV7-9
d_gene: .
j_gene: TRBJ1-5
abundance: many
CDR3nt: TGTGCCAGCAGCCGGGGGCTTGGGAGCAATCAGCCCCAGCATTTT
CDR3aa: CASSRGLGSNQPQHF

v_gene: TRBV29-1
d_gene: .
j_gene: TRBJ1-2
abundance: .
CDR3nt: TGCAGCGTTGTTAAGCAGGACTATGGCTACACCTTC
CDR3aa: CSVVKQDYGYTF

v_gene: TRBV6-5
d_gene: TRBD1
j_gene: TRBJ1-6
abundance: many
CDR3nt: TGTGCCAGCAGGGACAGGGGGCAGTTGGATTCACCCCTCCACTTT
CDR3aa: CASRDRGQLDSPLHF

v_gene: TRBV12-5
d_gene: .
j_gene: TRBJ2-2
abundance: .
CDR3nt: TGTGCTAGTCGACGGGACGGGACCGGGGAGCTGTTTTTT
CDR3aa: CASRRDGTGELFF

v_gene: TRBV6-5
d_gene: .
j_gene: TRBJ2-5
abundance: .
CDR3nt: TGTGCCAGCAGTTACTCGGAAGGTGGGACCCAGTACTTC
CDR3aa: CASSYSEGGTQYF

v_gene: TRBV9
d_gene: TRBD1
j_gene: TRBJ1-1
abundance: many
CDR3nt: TGTGCCAGCAGCGTAGTAGACAGGGCGGACACTGAAGCTTTCTTT
CDR3aa: CASSVVDRADTEAFF

v_gene: TRBV28
d_gene: .
j_gene: TRBJ2-7
abundance: few
CDR3nt: TGTGCCAGCAGTTTGAAGTTGGGGGGCGGTTACGAGCAGTACTTC
CDR3aa: CASSLKLGGGYEQYF

v_gene: TRBV27
d_gene: TRBD1
j_gene: TRBJ1-2
abundance: few
CDR3nt: TGTGCCAGCAGTTCCCACCCCCGACAGGGACTTGGCTACACCTTC
CDR3aa: CASSSHPRQGLGYTF

v_gene: TRBV14
d_gene: .
j_gene: TRBJ1-2
abundance: many
CDR3nt: TGTGCCAGCAGCCAAGGCTACTATGGCTACACCTTC
CDR3aa: CASSQGYYGYTF

v_gene: TRBV20-1
d_gene: TRBD1
j_gene: TRBJ2-3
abundance: few
CDR3nt: TGCAGTGCTCTTAGGGACAGGGGAGATACGCAGTATTTT
CDR3aa: CSALRDRGDTQYF

v_gene: TRBV12-3/TRBV12-4
d_gene: .
j_gene: TRBJ1-2
abundance: many
CDR3nt: TGTGCCAGCAGCTCCCCTAAGCCTATTGGCTACACCTTC
CDR3aa: CASSSPKPIGYTF

v_gene: TRBV11-2
d_gene: .
j_gene: TRBJ2-3
abundance: many
CDR3nt: TGTGCCAGCAGCATGGCGACAGATACGCAGTATTTT
CDR3aa: CASSMATDTQYF

v_gene: TRBV7-2
d_gene: .
j_gene: TRBJ1-2
abundance: many
CDR3nt: TGTGCCAGCAGCTATACACAGGGCGGCTACACCTTC
CDR3aa: CASSYTQGGYTF

v_gene: TRBV7-2
d_gene: .
j_gene: TRBJ1-1
abundance: many
CDR3nt: TGTGCCAGCAGTCGTACCGGGACTCCATTAGGGGCTGAAGCTTTCTTT
CDR3aa: CASSRTGTPLGAEAFF

v_gene: TRBV27
d_gene: .
j_gene: TRBJ1-2
abundance: many
CDR3nt: TGTGCCAGCAGTTTTGGGCCGGACAGAGCTAACTATGGCTACACCTTC
CDR3aa: CASSFGPDRANYGYTF

v_gene: TRBV7-2
d_gene: TRBD2
j_gene: TRBJ2-5
abundance: .
CDR3nt: TGTGCCAGCAGCCAGCGGGGGGGCCGCGAGACCCAGTACTTC
CDR3aa: CASSQRGGRETQYF

v_gene: TRBV4-3
d_gene: .
j_gene: TRBJ1-2
abundance: many
CDR3nt: TGCGCCAGCAGCCAAGATGGGGGGAACAGCTATGGCTACACCTTC
CDR3aa: CASSQDGGNSYGYTF

v_gene: TRBV20-1
d_gene: TRBD2
j_gene: TRBJ2-1
abundance: many
CDR3nt: TGCAGTGCTAGCGTACTAGCGGAGATATACAATGAGCAGTTCTTC
CDR3aa: CSASVLAEIYNEQFF

v_gene: TRBV4-2
d_gene: .
j_gene: TRBJ2-7
abundance: many
CDR3nt: TGTGCCAGCAGGGGACCCTACGAGCAGTACTTC
CDR3aa: CASRGPYEQYF

v_gene: TRBV4-1
d_gene: .
j_gene: TRBJ2-7
abundance: .
CDR3nt: TGCGCCAGCAGCCAAGAGGGTCAGGGTCTCCTCCGCTCCGAGCAGTACTTC
CDR3aa: CASSQEGQGLLRSEQYF

v_gene: TRBV2
d_gene: .
j_gene: TRBJ1-6
abundance: many
CDR3nt: TGTGCCAGCAGCGCCTCTCAGACCCTCCACTTT
CDR3aa: CASSASQTLHF

v_gene: TRBV20-1
d_gene: .
j_gene: TRBJ1-1
abundance: many
CDR3nt: TGCAGTGCTAGAGGCGGCCTGAACACTGAAGCTTTCTTT
CDR3aa: CSARGGLNTEAFF

v_gene: TRBV20-1
d_gene: TRBD2
j_gene: TRBJ2-7
abundance: few
CDR3nt: TGCAGTGCTAGAGATCTAGCGGGGGGAGCCTACGAGCAGTACTTC
CDR3aa: CSARDLAGGAYEQYF

v_gene: TRBV6-5
d_gene: .
j_gene: TRBJ1-6
abundance: few
CDR3nt: TGTGCCAGCAGTTACGAAATACCAGGGGCCTTCGGTTCACCCCTCCACTTT
CDR3aa: CASSYEIPGAFGSPLHF

v_gene: TRBV5-1
d_gene: .
j_gene: TRBJ2-7
abundance: .
CDR3nt: TGCGCCAGCAGCCTCCGGGCCCCGCCCTACGAGCAGTACTTC
CDR3aa: CASSLRAPPYEQYF

v_gene: TRBV7-9
d_gene: .
j_gene: TRBJ2-1
abundance: many
CDR3nt: TGTGCCAGCTCCTGGCTAGATAATGAGCAGTTCTTC
CDR3aa: CASSWLDNEQFF

v_gene: TRBV9
d_gene: TRBD1
j_gene: TRBJ1-1
abundance: many
CDR3nt: TGTGCCAGCAGCTTGGGGACAGGGGGCTCTGAAGCTTTCTTT
CDR3aa: CASSLGTGGSEAFF

v_gene: TRBV3-1
d_gene: .
j_gene: TRBJ1-1
abundance: many
CDR3nt: TGTGCCAGCAGCCCAACGTCTGGGACTGAAGCTTTCTTT
CDR3aa: CASSPTSGTEAFF

v_gene: TRBV11-2
d_gene: TRBD1
j_gene: TRBJ2-7
abundance: .
CDR3nt: TGTGCCAGCAGCTTGTTGACCACCACAGGGGGTATAGTCGAGCAGTACTTC
CDR3aa: CASSLLTTTGGIVEQYF

v_gene: TRBV24-1
d_gene: TRBD2
j_gene: TRBJ2-3
abundance: few
CDR3nt: TGTGCCACCAGTGAAAGGACTAGCGGGAGGAGCACAGATACGCAGTATTTT
CDR3aa: CATSERTSGRSTDTQYF

v_gene: TRBV28
d_gene: .
j_gene: TRBJ1-1
abundance: few
CDR3nt: TGTGCCAGCATAGGTTGGGTCAACACTGAAGCTTTCTTT
CDR3aa: CASIGWVNTEAFF

v_gene: TRBV29-1
d_gene: .
j_gene: TRBJ2-3
abundance: many
CDR3nt: TGCAGCGTTGAATCGGCTACGATGAATACGCAGTATTTT
CDR3aa: CSVESATMNTQYF

v_gene: TRBV7-9
d_gene: .
j_gene: TRBJ2-7
abundance: many
CDR3nt: TGTGCCAGCAGCTTTGGCGGAGGGGAGCAGTACTTC
CDR3aa: CASSFGGGEQYF

v_gene: TRBV28
d_gene: .
j_gene: TRBJ2-7
abundance: .
CDR3nt: TGTGCCAGCAGTTTCCTCACCGGGACGGACTACGAGCAGTACTTC
CDR3aa: CASSFLTGTDYEQYF

v_gene: TRBV19
d_gene: TRBD2
j_gene: TRBJ2-1
abundance: .
CDR3nt: TGTGCCAGCAAGACTAGCGGGGTCTCCTACAATGAGCAGTTCTTC
CDR3aa: CASKTSGVSYNEQFF

v_gene: TRBV25-1
d_gene: .
j_gene: TRBJ2-7
abundance: .
CDR3nt: TGTGCCAGCAGTGGCGCCTACGAGCAGTACTTC
CDR3aa: CASSGAYEQYF

v_gene: TRBV7-9
d_gene: TRBD1
j_gene: TRBJ1-4
abundance: .
CDR3nt: TGTGCCAGCAGCTTTACACAGGGGGCTGAAAAACTGTTTTTT
CDR3aa: CASSFTQGAEKLFF

v_gene: TRBV25-1
d_gene: TRBD1
j_gene: TRBJ2-1
abundance: few
CDR3nt: TGTGCCAGCAGTGTGGGACAGGGGGTTTACAATGAGCAGTTCTTC
CDR3aa: CASSVGQGVYNEQFF

v_gene: TRBV9
d_gene: .
j_gene: TRBJ2-2
abundance: .
CDR3nt: TGTGCCAGCAGCAACCCATCCGGGGAGCTGTTTTTT
CDR3aa: CASSNPSGELFF